The 12 T cell receptor beta chains given below trace back to one sample, sequenced in a study of T cell responses to AZD1222 COVID-19 vaccine. Generated by immunoSEQ multiplex PCR, the TCRdb table keeps only in-frame clones and is missing some. The sample consists of about 140,000 clones, roughly 85% of them appearing once. The specimen was peripheral blood, collected on day 0 of AZD1222 vaccination. The receptor source for this set is an adult in good health.

This rearrangement joins TRBV11-2 to TRBJ2-7, with D possibly TRBD2 on 6 matching bases. There are 15 residues in the CDR3. V was trimmed by 0 bases and J by 0 bases, leaving 9 bases between them. Germline assignment: CDR1 SGHAT and CDR2 FQNNGV. This CDR3 is CASSLEPGSSYEQYF. The CDR3 nucleotides read TGTGCCAGCAGCTTAGAGCCCGGGAGCTCCTACGAGCAGTACTTC.

The chain combines TRBV10-3 with TRBJ1-1; 7 bases map to TRBD1. This CDR3 is 14 amino acids long. The germline gives CDR1 ENHRY, CDR2 SYGVKD. V shed 7 bases and J 10 bases; nucleotides not matched to a gene: 15. CDR3 coding DNA: TGTGCCATCACCGAGGGGAACAGGGGTTCCGCAGCTTTCTTT. The encoded protein is CAITEGNRGSAAFF.

The V call is TRBV14, the J call TRBJ2-7, with D uncertain. Germline values: CDR1 SGHDN, CDR2 FVKESK. The CDR3 runs to 11 residues. The V end was cut by 2 bases, the J end by 2 bases, with 1 base between. The CDR3 loop is CASSQTYEQYF. The CDR3 DNA follows: TGTGCCAGCAGCCAAACCTACGAGCAGTACTTC.

The chain uses TRBV3-1 (or the pseudogene TRBV3-2) and TRBJ1-2; perhaps TRBD1 as D (6 bases). This CDR3 spans 14 amino acids. Germline CDR1 is LGHDT and CDR2 is YNNKEL (reference sequence). V lost 0 bases, J lost 7 bases, and 12 bases lay in between. CDR3 nucleotides: TGTGCCAGCAGCCAAGAGACAGGTTTACGTGGCTACACCTTC. It yields the protein CASSQETGLRGYTF.

This clone was detected once. This rearrangement joins TRBV6-5 to TRBJ2-5; unclear D gene. Looked up from germline, CDR1 is MNHEY and CDR2 is SVGAGI. With 3 bases removed from V and 5 bases from J, the gap between germline ends came to 10 bases. The CDR3 runs to 13 residues. The CDR3 reads CASSYRVGETQYF. The CDR3 nucleotides read TGTGCCAGCAGTTATCGGGTTGGGGAGACCCAGTACTTC.

This clone was observed a handful of times. The gene calls are TRBV9 and TRBJ2-7, with 9 bases aligning to TRBD2. The junction had 6 bases not matched to a gene; V was cut back by 1 base and J by 7 bases. The CDR3 loop spans 14 amino acids. The germline CDR1 and CDR2 sequences are SGDLS and YYNGEE. CDR3 sequence: CASSVSGGSFEQYF. CDR3 DNA: TGTGCCAGCAGCGTAAGCGGGGGGTCTTTTGAGCAGTACTTC.

The chain uses TRBV5-1 and TRBJ1-4, with unresolved D. The germline V and J ends were trimmed by 0 bases and 0 bases, with 6 bases remaining between them. The CDR3 is made up of 15 amino acids. The germline V gene has CDR1 SGHRS and CDR2 YFSETQ. The chain's CDR3 is CASSLVGATNEKLFF. The DNA of the CDR3 is TGCGCCAGCAGCTTGGTTGGGGCAACTAATGAAAAACTGTTTTTT.

This clone appeared a single time. The genes are TRBV7-8 and TRBJ1-2; no definite D call. Germline assignment: CDR1 SGHVS and CDR2 FQNEAQ. Trimming pared 1 base from V and 3 bases from J, leaving 12 bases between. The CDR3 loop spans 15 amino acids. The CDR3 sequence is CASSLEGSPHYGYTF. The CDR3 coding sequence is TGTGCCAGCAGCTTAGAAGGCAGTCCTCACTATGGCTACACCTTC.

This clone turned up a few times. The CDR3 DNA reads TGTGCCAGCAGCGCCCAGTCCGGGAGGGGAAACACCATATATTTT. It codes for CASSAQSGRGNTIYF. This chain links TRBV7-9 with TRBJ1-3, with D uncertain. V gave up 5 bases and J gave up 4 bases, with 15 bases separating them. The CDR3 has 15 residues. CDR1 is SEHNR, CDR2 FQNEAQ, per germline (reference sequence).

The genes are TRBV12-3 or TRBV12-4 and TRBJ2-7, with D unclear. V gave up 2 bases and J gave up 7 bases, with 6 bases separating them. The CDR3 is 11 amino acids. CDR3 residues: CASSLSGEQYF. The CDR3 nucleotides are TGTGCCAGCAGTTTATCTGGAGAGCAGTACTTC.

This chain links TRBV27 with TRBJ2-1; a possible D gene is TRBD2 (5 bases). This CDR3 region has 14 residues. Between the trimmed V and J ends, which lost 0 bases and 6 bases, there was a span of 9 bases. The V gene's germline CDR1 is MNHEY and CDR2 SMNVEV (reference sequence). The DNA for the CDR3 is TGTGCCAGCAGTTTATCGCCTAGCCCCAATGAGCAGTTCTTC. Residues: CASSLSPSPNEQFF.

The chain joins TRBV6-6 to TRBJ2-7; 7 nucleotides line up with TRBD2. V dropped 6 bases and J dropped 3; count of bases not matched to a gene: 5. There are 13 residues in the CDR3. Germline CDR1 MNHNY, CDR2 SVGAGI (reference sequence). The CDR3 protein is CASRGGPDYEQYF. In nucleotides, the CDR3 is TGTGCCAGCAGGGGAGGGCCTGACTACGAGCAGTACTTC.